Listed here is a single T cell receptor (beta chain). Its antigen is unknown. Mismatch with germline at one junction end may stem from a read error. This entry belongs to a study of T cells after yellow fever vaccination. General study findings and limits: Primary-vaccination clones mostly resurfaced post-booster (about 95% CD4, 85% to 90% CD8). It was the secondary response that reached its peak faster, day 5 versus 15, but it was weaker.

This CDR3 has 15 amino acids. A single record per CDR3 protein comes from TCRdb applying MiXCR to the 5' RACE reads. The sample holds just under 600,000 distinct CDR3 sequences; roughly 14% are singletons and the top ten take roughly an eighth. J is TRBJ2-7 and V is TRBV12-3 or TRBV12-4, with 14 bases lining up with TRBD2. The material sequenced was PBMCs, taken on the day of the yellow fever booster vaccination. The TCR was taken from a man aged 30-40 years who received the YFV17D yellow fever vaccine. The CDR3: CASRNGTSGSYERYF. The CDR3 DNA reads as TGTGCCAGCAGAAACGGGACTAGCGGGAGCTACGAGCGGTACTTC.